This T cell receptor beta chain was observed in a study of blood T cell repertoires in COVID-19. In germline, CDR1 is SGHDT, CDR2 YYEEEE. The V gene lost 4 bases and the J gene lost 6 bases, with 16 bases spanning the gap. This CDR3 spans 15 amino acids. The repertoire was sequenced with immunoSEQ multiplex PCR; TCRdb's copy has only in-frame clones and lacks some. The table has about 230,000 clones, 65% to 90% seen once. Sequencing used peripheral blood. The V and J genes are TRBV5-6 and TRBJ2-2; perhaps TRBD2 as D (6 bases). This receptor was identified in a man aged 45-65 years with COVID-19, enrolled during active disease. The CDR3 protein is CASSRPRRGAGELFF. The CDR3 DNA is TGTGCCAGCAGCCGGCCACGGAGGGGAGCCGGGGAGCTGTTTTTT. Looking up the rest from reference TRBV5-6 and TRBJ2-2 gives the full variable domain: DAGVTQSPTHLIKTRGQQVTLRCSPKSGHDTVSWYQQALGQGPQFIFQYYEEEERQRGNFPDRFSGHQFPNYSSELNVNALLLGDSALYLCASSRPRRGAGELFFGEGSRLTVL.